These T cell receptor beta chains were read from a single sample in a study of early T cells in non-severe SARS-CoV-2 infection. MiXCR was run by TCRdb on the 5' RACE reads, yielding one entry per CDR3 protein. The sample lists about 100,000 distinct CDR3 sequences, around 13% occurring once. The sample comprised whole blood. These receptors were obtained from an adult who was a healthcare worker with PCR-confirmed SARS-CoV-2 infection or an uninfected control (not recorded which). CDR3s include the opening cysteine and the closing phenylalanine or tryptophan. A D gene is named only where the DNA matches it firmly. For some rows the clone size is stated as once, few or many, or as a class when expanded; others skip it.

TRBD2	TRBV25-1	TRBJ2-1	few	CASSTAGKIEQFF	TGTGCCAGCAGTACAGCGGGGAAAATTGAGCAGTTCTTC
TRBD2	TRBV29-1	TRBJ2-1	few	CSVGGTSGGGEQFF	TGCAGCGTTGGAGGGACTAGCGGGGGTGGTGAGCAGTTCTTC
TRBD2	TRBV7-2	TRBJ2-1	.	CASSYQRGRNNEQFF	TGTGCCAGCAGCTACCAGCGGGGTCGAAACAATGAGCAGTTCTTC
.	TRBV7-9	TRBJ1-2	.	CASSSRTANYGYTF	TGTGCCAGCAGCTCCAGGACAGCTAACTATGGCTACACCTTC
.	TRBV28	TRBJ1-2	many	CASRRDTSFHRRYTF	TGTGCCAGCAGGCGGGACACTTCGTTTCACCGTCGCTACACCTTC
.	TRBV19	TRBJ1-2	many	CASSMMHLEAYGYTF	TGTGCCAGTAGTATGATGCATCTTGAAGCCTATGGCTACACCTTC
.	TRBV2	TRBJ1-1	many	CASSSRTEAFF	TGTGCCAGCAGCAGTCGTACTGAAGCTTTCTTT
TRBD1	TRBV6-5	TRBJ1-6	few	CASSYLYGQGVSNSPLHF	TGTGCCAGCAGTTACCTCTACGGACAGGGAGTTTCTAATTCACCCCTCCACTTT
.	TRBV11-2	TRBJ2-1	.	CASVVGAPSSYNEQFF	TGTGCCAGCGTCGTGGGGGCCCCGAGCTCCTACAATGAGCAGTTCTTC
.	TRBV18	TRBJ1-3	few	CASSPGPGSGNTIYF	TGTGCCAGCTCACCAGGACCCGGCTCTGGAAACACCATATATTTT
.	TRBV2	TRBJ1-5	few	CASSVDGSGQPQHF	TGTGCCAGCAGCGTGGACGGGTCTGGGCAGCCCCAGCATTTT
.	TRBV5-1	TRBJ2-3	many	CASSLGSSTDTQYF	TGCGCCAGCAGCTTGGGGAGCTCGACAGATACGCAGTATTTT
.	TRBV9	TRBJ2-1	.	CASQRGAGTYNEQFF	TGTGCCAGCCAAAGAGGAGCAGGGACCTACAATGAGCAGTTCTTC
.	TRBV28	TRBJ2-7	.	CASSLGRHEQYF	TGTGCCAGCAGTTTGGGTCGCCACGAGCAGTACTTC
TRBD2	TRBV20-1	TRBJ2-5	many	CSARVHGGGYQETQYF	TGCAGTGCTAGAGTCCACGGGGGAGGGTACCAAGAGACCCAGTACTTC
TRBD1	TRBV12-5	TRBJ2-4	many	CASGDWTGSGKNIQYF	TGTGCTAGTGGTGATTGGACAGGGTCGGGCAAAAACATTCAGTACTTC
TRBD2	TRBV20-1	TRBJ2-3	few	CSASTLRRLASTDTQYF	TGCAGTGCTAGTACTCTTCGGCGACTAGCGTCCACAGATACGCAGTATTTT
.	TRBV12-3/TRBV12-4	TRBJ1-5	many	CASSSAGTGAQHF	TGTGCCAGCAGCTCCGCAGGGACGGGGGCGCAGCATTTT
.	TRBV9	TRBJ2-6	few	CASSGTGSGAGANVLTF	TGTGCCAGCAGCGGAACAGGGTCTGGGGCTGGGGCCAACGTCCTGACTTTC
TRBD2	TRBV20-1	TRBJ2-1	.	CSAVGRGRLRGPPYNEQFF	TGCAGTGCCGTCGGGAGGGGCCGGCTTCGGGGGCCGCCCTACAATGAGCAGTTCTTC
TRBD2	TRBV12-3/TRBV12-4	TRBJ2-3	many	CASSYGLAGVWDTQYF	TGTGCCAGCAGTTACGGACTAGCGGGGGTGTGGGATACGCAGTATTTT
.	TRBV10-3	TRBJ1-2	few	CAISESTGYGYTF	TGTGCCATCAGTGAGTCCACCGGGTATGGCTACACCTTC
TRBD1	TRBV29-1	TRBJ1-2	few	CSVTQGADGYTF	TGCAGCGTTACCCAGGGGGCGGATGGCTACACCTTC
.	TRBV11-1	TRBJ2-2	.	CASSPPYPNTGELFF	TGTGCCAGCAGTCCCCCCTACCCGAACACCGGGGAGCTGTTTTTT
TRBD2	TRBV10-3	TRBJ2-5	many	CAISESERETQETQYF	TGTGCCATCAGTGAGTCGGAGCGGGAGACACAAGAGACCCAGTACTTC
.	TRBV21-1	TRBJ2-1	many	CASSKGGVTDDTEQFF	TGTGCCAGCAGCAAAGGAGGGGTGACAGATGATACTGAGCAGTTCTTC
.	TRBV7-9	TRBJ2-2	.	CASSFPGISGGNTVELFF	TGTGCCAGCAGCTTCCCGGGTATTAGCGGCGGGAACACCGTGGAGCTGTTTTTT
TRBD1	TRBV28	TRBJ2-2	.	CASSLGTATLVELFF	TGTGCCAGCAGTTTAGGGACAGCAACGTTGGTGGAGCTGTTTTTT
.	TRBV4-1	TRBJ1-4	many	CASSPGGGLVANEKLFF	TGCGCCAGCAGCCCCGGCGGGGGGCTGGTAGCTAATGAAAAACTGTTTTTT
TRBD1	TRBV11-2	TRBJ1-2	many	CASSWGQATAGYGYTF	TGTGCCAGCAGCTGGGGACAGGCGACAGCAGGATATGGCTACACCTTC
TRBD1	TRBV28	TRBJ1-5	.	CASSFPRQGAQPQHF	TGTGCCAGCAGTTTTCCGAGACAGGGGGCTCAGCCCCAGCATTTT
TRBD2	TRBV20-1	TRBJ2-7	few	CSQSPSGGNYEQYF	TGCAGCCAATCCCCTAGCGGGGGCAACTACGAGCAGTACTTC
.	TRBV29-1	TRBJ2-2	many	CSVARTATGELFF	TGCAGCGTTGCCCGGACAGCCACCGGGGAGCTGTTTTTT
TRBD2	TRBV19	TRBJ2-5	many	CASSITSGGHQETQYF	TGTGCCAGTAGTATAACTAGCGGGGGGCATCAAGAGACCCAGTACTTC
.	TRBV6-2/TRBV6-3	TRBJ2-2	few	CASSETDGELFF	TGTGCCAGCAGCGAAACCGACGGGGAGCTGTTTTTT
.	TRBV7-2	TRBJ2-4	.	CASSSLTGGIQYF	TGTGCCAGCAGCTCTCTGACAGGAGGCATTCAGTACTTC
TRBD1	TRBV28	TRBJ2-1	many	CASSRHRGENEQFF	TGTGCCAGCAGCCGACACAGGGGGGAGAATGAGCAGTTCTTC
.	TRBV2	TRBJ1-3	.	CASSAPGIGVNTIYF	TGTGCCAGCAGCGCCCCCGGGATAGGAGTAAACACCATATATTTT
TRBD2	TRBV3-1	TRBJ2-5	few	CASSQDIAGDLQETQYF	TGTGCCAGCAGCCAAGATATCGCGGGGGATCTCCAAGAGACCCAGTACTTC
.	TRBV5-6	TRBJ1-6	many	CASSSRDNYNSPLHF	TGTGCCAGCAGCTCACGGGACAATTATAATTCACCCCTCCACTTT
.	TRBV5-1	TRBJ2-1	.	CASSQTGSYNEQFF	TGCGCCAGCAGCCAGACGGGCTCCTACAATGAGCAGTTCTTC
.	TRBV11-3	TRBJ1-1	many	CASSLVEEMNTEAFF	TGTGCCAGCAGCTTAGTCGAGGAAATGAACACTGAAGCTTTCTTT
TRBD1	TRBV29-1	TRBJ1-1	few	CSVHQGVRAEAFF	TGCAGCGTCCACCAGGGGGTCAGGGCTGAAGCTTTCTTT
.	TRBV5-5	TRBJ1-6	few	CASSLSRPYNSPLHF	TGTGCCAGCAGCTTGTCCCGGCCCTATAATTCACCCCTCCACTTT
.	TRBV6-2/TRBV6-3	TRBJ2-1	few	CASSFPVGEQFF	TGTGCCAGCAGTTTCCCAGTCGGGGAGCAGTTCTTC
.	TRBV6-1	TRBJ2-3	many	CASRGAHDTQYF	TGTGCCAGCCGGGGGGCACACGATACGCAGTATTTT
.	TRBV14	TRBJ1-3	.	CASSQDGGARENTIYF	TGTGCCAGCAGCCAAGATGGCGGGGCTCGTGAAAACACCATATATTTT
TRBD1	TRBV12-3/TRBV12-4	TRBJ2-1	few	CASRPPGTGTNEQFF	TGTGCCAGCAGGCCTCCCGGGACAGGGACCAATGAGCAGTTCTTC
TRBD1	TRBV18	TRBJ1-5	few	CASSDRQGNQPQHF	TGTGCCAGCTCGGATCGACAGGGGAATCAGCCCCAGCATTTT